Shown below are 26 T cell receptor beta chains from a single sample sequenced in a study of T cell changes during pregnancy in multiple sclerosis. Measured with immunoSEQ multiplex PCR; TCRdb has only the in-frame clones, and not every one. The sample includes 65,000 to 85,000 clones, roughly nine tenths seen only once; the top ten take around a tenth. The sample consisted of peripheral blood, taken after pregnancy. These receptors all stem from a female donor in good health, enrolled as a control in a pregnancy study.

V is TRBV13 and J is TRBJ2-7, with D possibly being TRBD2 (7 bases). The CDR3 extends over 14 amino acids. The germline V and J ends were trimmed by 7 bases and 6 bases, with 19 bases remaining between them. Germline CDR1 is PRHDT and CDR2 is FYEKMQ (reference sequence). The CDR3 region is CASIRRGADTEQYF. DNA of the CDR3: TGTGCCAGCATCCGACGGGGGGCCGATACCGAGCAGTACTTC.

This chain connects TRBV7-2 to TRBJ1-2; D is unresolved. This CDR3 spans 14 amino acids. Deletions cut 4 bases from V and 3 bases from J, with 12 bases between. Germline V CDR1 and CDR2: SGHTA, FQGNSA. The CDR3 nucleotides read TGTGCCAGCAGCTCCCGCCACACCCACTATGGCTACACCTTC. Translated: CASSSRHTHYGYTF.

V usage is TRBV6-5 and J usage is TRBJ2-7; the match to TRBD1 covers 9 bases. V lost 5 bases to trimming and J lost 6 bases; unmatched junction nucleotides: 11. The CDR3 covers 15 residues. Germline V gives CDR1 MNHEY, CDR2 SVGAGI. The CDR3, as DNA: TGTGCCAGCAGTAGGGTACAGGGGGCGTTGGGCGAGCAGTACTTC. Encoded protein: CASSRVQGALGEQYF.

The J gene is TRBJ2-5, the V gene TRBV5-6; a weak D match, TRBD2 (6 bases). Germline V gives CDR1 SGHDT, CDR2 YYEEEE. V dropped 0 bases and J dropped 3 bases, with 15 bases sitting between them. There are 16 residues in the CDR3. The CDR3 DNA reads TGTGCCAGCAGCTTGGTGGTTAGCGGCATAAAAGAGACCCAGTACTTC. Its translation: CASSLVVSGIKETQYF.

The chain carries TRBV7-2 and TRBJ2-2, with TRBD2 as a possible D gene (6 bases). The CDR3 loop spans 14 amino acids. Between the trimmed V and J ends, which lost 3 bases and 6 bases, there was a span of 11 bases. Per germline, CDR1 SGHTA and CDR2 FQGNSA. The CDR3 DNA sequence: TGTGCCAGCAGCTTTTCGGGGGAGCCCGGGGAGCTGTTTTTT. Its protein is CASSFSGEPGELFF.

This clone was detected only a few times. This chain joins TRBV30 and TRBJ2-7; possibly TRBD2 for D (6 bases). Trimming took off 0 bases at V and 3 bases at J, with 15 bases between the two ends. The CDR3 length is 15 residues. Germline CDR1 and CDR2: GTSNPN and SVGIG (reference sequence). CDR3 residues: CAWSVLNLRGYEQYF. CDR3 coding DNA: TGTGCCTGGAGTGTACTAAATTTGCGGGGCTACGAGCAGTACTTC.

The J gene is TRBJ1-2, the V gene TRBV30; D is uncertain. V lost 7 bases and J lost 4, with 10 bases in between. The CDR3 has 11 residues. Germline loops: CDR1 GTSNPN, CDR2 SVGIG (reference sequence). The CDR3 sequence is CASAQIYGYTF. CDR3 nucleotide sequence: TGTGCCTCGGCACAGATCTATGGCTACACCTTC.

The CDR3 here is CASTIPGVGNQPQHF. In DNA form, the CDR3 reads TGTGCCAGCACCATCCCGGGGGTAGGCAATCAGCCCCAGCATTTT. The chain combines TRBV7-9 with TRBJ1-5, with D perhaps matching TRBD1 (5 bases). V gave up 7 bases and J gave up 2 bases, with 15 bases separating them. The CDR3 has 15 residues. The V gene's germline CDR1 is SEHNR and CDR2 FQNEAQ (reference sequence).

The chain joins TRBV30 to TRBJ2-1; D perhaps matches TRBD2 (6 bases). Germline V gene data show CDR1 as GTSNPN and CDR2 as SVGIG (reference sequence). CDR3 length equals 13 residues. The V end lost 2 bases, the J end lost 12 bases, and 17 bases lay between the germline ends. CDR3: CAWSTGLRHGQFF. The DNA for the CDR3 is TGTGCCTGGAGTACGGGACTCCGACACGGGCAGTTCTTC.

The chain uses TRBV5-1 and TRBJ1-2, with D possibly TRBD1 on 6 matching bases. The CDR3 covers 13 residues. V was pared by 1 base and J by 6 bases, with 10 bases between. CDR1 and CDR2 from the germline V gene are SGHRS and YFSETQ. The chain's CDR3 is CASSLSGVDGYTF. CDR3 sequence (DNA): TGCGCCAGCAGCTTGTCAGGGGTGGATGGCTACACCTTC.

This rearrangement joins TRBV7-2 to TRBJ1-4; D is ambiguous. With 3 bases removed from V and 7 bases from J, the gap between germline ends came to 12 bases. Germline V CDR1 and CDR2: SGHTA, FQGNSA. The CDR3 loop spans 14 amino acids. The CDR3 DNA follows: TGTGCCAGCAGCTTGGCGGTGCTAATTGAAAAACTGTTTTTT. Its protein is CASSLAVLIEKLFF.

This rearrangement joins TRBV18 to TRBJ1-2; perhaps TRBD1 as D (6 bases). Trimming left V 5 bases short and J 6 bases short, with 13 bases between. The germline gives CDR1 KGHSH, CDR2 LQKENI. This CDR3 has 13 amino acids. The CDR3 protein is CASSDTGSDGYTF. The CDR3 bases are TGTGCCAGCTCAGATACAGGGTCGGATGGCTACACCTTC.

This clone was observed at least ten times. The J gene is TRBJ2-2, the V gene TRBV19; D may be TRBD2 (5 bases). Germline V gene data show CDR1 as LNHDA and CDR2 as SQIVND (reference sequence). The ends were cut back, 3 bases at V and 7 bases at J, with 15 bases in the middle. The CDR3 length is 15 residues. The CDR3 spells CASSIFEGVVGELFF. CDR3 coding DNA: TGTGCCAGTAGTATCTTCGAGGGAGTTGTCGGGGAGCTGTTTTTT.

This chain links TRBV10-3 with TRBJ1-5, with TRBD1 as a possible D gene (6 bases). Trimming cost V 7 bases and J 3 bases, with 10 bases left between them. The CDR3 consists of 13 residues. Germline assignment: CDR1 ENHRY and CDR2 SYGVKD. The CDR3 here is CAITTGLNQPQHF. CDR3 DNA sequence: TGTGCCATCACCACAGGGCTCAATCAGCCCCAGCATTTT.

The V call is TRBV23-1, the J call TRBJ2-1; maybe TRBD2 (9 bases). TRBV23-1 is an open reading frame whose function is uncertain. The CDR3 sequence is 24 residues long. V lost 4 bases, J lost 0 bases, and 37 bases lay in between. The CDR3 loop reads CASSREGQGRPGLASNSSYNEQFF. The CDR3 coding sequence is TGCGCCAGCAGTCGCGAAGGACAGGGACGACCGGGACTAGCAAGTAATAGCTCCTACAATGAGCAGTTCTTC.

The genes are TRBV5-5 and TRBJ2-7; TRBD1 matches 7 bases. The CDR3 has 15 residues. Trimming at V came to 1 base and at J to 1 base, leaving 5 bases not matched to a gene. Germline CDR1 reads SGHKS; CDR2 reads YYEKEE (reference sequence). The CDR3 loop reads CASSLTRQGSYEQYF. Written as DNA, the CDR3 is TGTGCCAGCAGCTTGACCCGACAGGGATCCTACGAGCAGTACTTC.

The rearrangement links TRBV5-6 to TRBJ1-3; D is unclear. Trimming pared 0 bases from V and 0 bases from J, leaving 4 bases between. In germline, CDR1 is SGHDT, CDR2 YYEEEE. There are 14 residues in the CDR3. The CDR3 region has the DNA TGTGCCAGCAGCTTGGGGAGCTCTGGAAACACCATATATTTT. This gives the protein CASSLGSSGNTIYF.

The chain uses TRBV9 and TRBJ1-1, with 7 bases that match TRBD1. Germline lookup yields CDR1 SGDLS and CDR2 YYNGEE. V lost 2 bases to trimming and J lost 7 bases; unmatched junction nucleotides: 5. The CDR3 contains 13 residues. In nucleotides, the CDR3 is TGTGCCAGCAGCGTTTCAGGGGGAAGTGAAGCTTTCTTT. The encoded protein is CASSVSGGSEAFF.

The V and J genes are TRBV20-1 and TRBJ1-1; TRBD1 might be the D (5 bases). The germline V gene encodes CDR1 DFQATT and CDR2 SNEGSKA (reference sequence). The V and J ends lost 0 bases and 8 bases respectively, with 7 bases between them. The length of the CDR3 is 11 residues. CDR3 sequence: CSARDRQEAFF. The CDR3, as DNA: TGCAGTGCTAGAGATCGACAGGAAGCTTTCTTT.

Worth noting for this clone: The sample contains more than one DNA sequence encoding this CDR3. This chain links TRBV9 with TRBJ2-1, with 11 bases matching TRBD1. The trim removed 2 bases at V and 8 bases at J, leaving 6 bases unmatched. CDR3 length equals 15 residues. The germline V gene has CDR1 SGDLS and CDR2 YYNGEE. The CDR3 DNA is TGTGCCAGCAGCGTCGGACAGGGGGCACGGGATGAGCAGTTCTTC. Encoded protein: CASSVGQGARDEQFF.

The chain uses TRBV30 and TRBJ2-7; possibly TRBD2 for D (5 bases). There are 14 residues in the CDR3. Germline V gene sequence: CDR1 GTSNPN, CDR2 SVGIG (reference sequence). Trimming took off 4 bases at V and 0 bases at J, with 13 bases between the two ends. DNA of the CDR3: TGTGCCTGGACCCAGAGGGTGGTCTCCTACGAGCAGTACTTC. It encodes CAWTQRVVSYEQYF.

This rearrangement joins TRBV27 to TRBJ2-1; 7 bases are shared with TRBD2. V shed 3 bases, J shed 2 bases, and the junction held 1 base outside the gene matches. CDR1 and CDR2 from the germline V gene are MNHEY and SMNVEV (reference sequence). This CDR3 spans 14 amino acids. CDR3 protein: CASSFAGAYNEQFF. CDR3 DNA sequence: TGTGCCAGCAGTTTTGCGGGGGCCTACAATGAGCAGTTCTTC.

This chain joins TRBV19 and TRBJ2-7; the D is unclear. The CDR3 extends over 11 amino acids. The ends were cut back, 3 bases at V and 4 bases at J, with 4 bases in the middle. Germline V CDR1 and CDR2: LNHDA, SQIVND (reference sequence). CDR3 DNA: TGTGCCAGTAGTATCGTTTACGAGCAGTACTTC. It encodes CASSIVYEQYF.

The chain links TRBV7-9 to TRBJ2-7; 7 nucleotides agree with TRBD1. V gave up 4 bases and J gave up 4 bases; unmatched junction bases: 7. In germline, CDR1 is SEHNR, CDR2 FQNEAQ (reference sequence). The CDR3 loop spans 14 amino acids. This CDR3 is CASSSPQGPYEQYF. DNA for the CDR3: TGTGCCAGCAGCTCCCCACAGGGGCCGTACGAGCAGTACTTC.

The J gene is TRBJ2-3, the V gene TRBV10-1, with TRBD2 matching 9 bases. CDR1 and CDR2 (germline): WNHNN, SYGVQD (reference sequence). There are 18 residues in the CDR3. Trimming at V came to 0 bases and at J to 0 bases, leaving 7 bases not matched to a gene. The CDR3 is CASSESTGLAGSTDTQYF. The CDR3 bases are TGCGCCAGCAGTGAGTCGACAGGGCTAGCGGGGAGCACAGATACGCAGTATTTT.

The chain uses TRBV30 and TRBJ2-7; tentatively, D is TRBD2 (5 bases). This CDR3 contains 12 residues. The ends were cut back, 6 bases at V and 3 bases at J, with 12 bases in the middle. The germline V gene encodes CDR1 GTSNPN and CDR2 SVGIG (reference sequence). CDR3 nucleotides: TGTGCCTGTTCCCCCCGGGGCTACGAGCAGTACTTC. This codes for CACSPRGYEQYF. Full variable domain (missing parts from reference TRBV30 and TRBJ2-7): SQTIHQWPATLVQPVGSPLSLECTVEGTSNPNLYWYRQAAGRGLQLLFYSVGIGQISSEVPQNLSASRPQDRQFILSSKKLLLSDSGFYLCACSPRGYEQYFGPGTRLTVT.